The present entry profiles one T cell receptor beta chain with its context. Measured with immunoSEQ multiplex PCR; TCRdb has only the in-frame clones, and not every one. The table lists around 300,000 clones, around 88% of them singletons. This specimen comes from a study of blood T cell repertoires in COVID-19. Overall study: Samples taken during acute and convalescent COVID-19 were collected in the United States, Italy and Spain. T cells, B-cell-depleted T cells, or PBMCs supplied cDNA or gDNA.

Germline V gives CDR1 SGDLS, CDR2 YYNGEE. After removal of 4 bases from V and 0 bases from J, the junction contained 3 bases not matched to a gene. This CDR3 comprises 15 residues. This clonotype originated in a woman aged 25 to 39 with COVID-19, enrolled during active disease. Material: peripheral blood. This rearrangement joins TRBV9 to TRBJ1-4; 7 nucleotides agree with TRBD1. The CDR3 sequence is CASSLTGTTNEKLFF. The CDR3 region has the DNA TGTGCCAGCAGCCTGACAGGGACAACTAATGAAAAACTGTTTTTT.